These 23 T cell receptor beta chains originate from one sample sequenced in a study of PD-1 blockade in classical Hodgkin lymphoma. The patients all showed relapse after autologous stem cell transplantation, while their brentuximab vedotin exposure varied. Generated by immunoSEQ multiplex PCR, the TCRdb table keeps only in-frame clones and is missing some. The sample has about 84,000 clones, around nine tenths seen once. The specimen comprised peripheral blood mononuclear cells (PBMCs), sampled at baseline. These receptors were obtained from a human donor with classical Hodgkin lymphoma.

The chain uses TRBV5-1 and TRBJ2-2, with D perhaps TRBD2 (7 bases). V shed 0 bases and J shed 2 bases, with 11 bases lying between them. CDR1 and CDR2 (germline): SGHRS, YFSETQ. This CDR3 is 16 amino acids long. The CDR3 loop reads CASSLEAGANTGELFF. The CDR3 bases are TGCGCCAGCAGCTTGGAGGCGGGGGCCAACACCGGGGAGCTGTTTTTT.

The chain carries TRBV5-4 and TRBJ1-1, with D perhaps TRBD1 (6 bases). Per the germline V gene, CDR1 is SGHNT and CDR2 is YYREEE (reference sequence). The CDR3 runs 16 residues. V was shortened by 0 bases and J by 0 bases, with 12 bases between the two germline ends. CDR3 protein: CASSLGGARVNTEAFF. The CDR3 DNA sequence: TGTGCCAGCAGCTTGGGGGGGGCGCGAGTGAACACTGAAGCTTTCTTT.

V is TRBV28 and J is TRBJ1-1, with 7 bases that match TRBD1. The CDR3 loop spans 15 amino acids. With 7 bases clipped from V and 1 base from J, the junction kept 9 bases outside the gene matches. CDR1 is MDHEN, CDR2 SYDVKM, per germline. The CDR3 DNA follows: TGTGCCAGCACCCCGCCGGGACAGAGGAACACTGAAGCTTTCTTT. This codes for CASTPPGQRNTEAFF.

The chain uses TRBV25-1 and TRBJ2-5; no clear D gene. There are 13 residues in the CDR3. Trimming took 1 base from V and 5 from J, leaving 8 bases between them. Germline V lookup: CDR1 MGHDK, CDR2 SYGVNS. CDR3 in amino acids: CASSEWGWETQYF. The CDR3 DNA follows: TGTGCCAGCAGTGAATGGGGTTGGGAGACCCAGTACTTC.

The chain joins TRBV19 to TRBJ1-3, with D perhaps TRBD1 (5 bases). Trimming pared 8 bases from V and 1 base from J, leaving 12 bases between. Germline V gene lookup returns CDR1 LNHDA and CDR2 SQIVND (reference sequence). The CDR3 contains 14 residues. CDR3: CASPRGPSGNTIYF. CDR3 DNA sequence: TGTGCCAGTCCGCGGGGCCCTTCTGGAAACACCATATATTTT.

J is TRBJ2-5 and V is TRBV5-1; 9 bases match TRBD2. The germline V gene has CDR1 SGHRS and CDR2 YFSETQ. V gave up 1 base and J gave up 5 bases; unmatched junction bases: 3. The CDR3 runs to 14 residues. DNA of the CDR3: TGCGCCAGCAGCTTGATAGCGGGAGTGGAGACCCAGTACTTC. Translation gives CASSLIAGVETQYF.

The CDR3 is CASSHGSLYGNTIYF. DNA of the CDR3: TGCGCCAGCAGCCATGGCAGCCTGTATGGAAACACCATATATTTT. The chain recombines TRBV4-1 with TRBJ1-3, with D unresolved. Germline CDR1 and CDR2: MGHRA and YSYEKL. V was pared by 3 bases and J by 3 bases, with 12 bases between. CDR3 length: 15 residues.

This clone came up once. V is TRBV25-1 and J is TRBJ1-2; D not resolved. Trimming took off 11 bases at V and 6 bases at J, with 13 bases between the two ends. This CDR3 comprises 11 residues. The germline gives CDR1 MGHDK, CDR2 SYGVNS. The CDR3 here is CAAGPGNGYTF. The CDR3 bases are TGTGCCGCGGGCCCGGGCAATGGCTACACCTTC.

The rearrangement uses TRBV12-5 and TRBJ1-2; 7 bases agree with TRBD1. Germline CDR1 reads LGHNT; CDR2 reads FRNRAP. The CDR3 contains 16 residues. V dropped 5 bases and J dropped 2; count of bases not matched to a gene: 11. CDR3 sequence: CASGRGQGSPNYGYTF. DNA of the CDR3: TGTGCTAGTGGTAGGGGGCAGGGATCCCCGAACTATGGCTACACCTTC.

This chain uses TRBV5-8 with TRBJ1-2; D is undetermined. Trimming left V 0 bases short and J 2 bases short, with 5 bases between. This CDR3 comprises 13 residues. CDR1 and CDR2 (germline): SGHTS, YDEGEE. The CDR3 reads CASSLVDNYGYTF. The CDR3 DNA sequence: TGTGCCAGCAGCTTGGTGGACAACTATGGCTACACCTTC.

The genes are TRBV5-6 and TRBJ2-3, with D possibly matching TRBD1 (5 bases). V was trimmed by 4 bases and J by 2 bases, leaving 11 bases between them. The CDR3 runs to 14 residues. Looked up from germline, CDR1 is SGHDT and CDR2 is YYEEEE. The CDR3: CASSPMGPTDTQYF. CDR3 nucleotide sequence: TGTGCCAGCAGCCCCATGGGGCCCACAGATACGCAGTATTTT.

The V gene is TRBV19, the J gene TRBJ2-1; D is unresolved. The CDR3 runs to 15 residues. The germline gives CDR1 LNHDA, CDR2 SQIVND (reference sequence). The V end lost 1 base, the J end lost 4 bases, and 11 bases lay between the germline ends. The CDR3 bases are TGTGCCAGTAGTATAGCACCCCGAGAATACAATGAGCAGTTCTTC. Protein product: CASSIAPREYNEQFF.

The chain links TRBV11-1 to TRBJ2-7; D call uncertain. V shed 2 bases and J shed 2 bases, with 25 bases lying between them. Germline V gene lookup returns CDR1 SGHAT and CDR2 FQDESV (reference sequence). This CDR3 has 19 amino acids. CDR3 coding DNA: TGTGCCAGCAGCTTAACGGCTTTGGCAGGAAGCACTGGGGCCTACGAGCAGTACTTC. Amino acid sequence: CASSLTALAGSTGAYEQYF.

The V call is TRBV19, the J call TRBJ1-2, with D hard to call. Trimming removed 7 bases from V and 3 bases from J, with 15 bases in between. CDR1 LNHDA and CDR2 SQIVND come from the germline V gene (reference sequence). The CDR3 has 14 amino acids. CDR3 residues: CASTPGSTDYGYTF. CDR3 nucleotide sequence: TGTGCCAGTACGCCAGGCAGTACCGACTATGGCTACACCTTC.

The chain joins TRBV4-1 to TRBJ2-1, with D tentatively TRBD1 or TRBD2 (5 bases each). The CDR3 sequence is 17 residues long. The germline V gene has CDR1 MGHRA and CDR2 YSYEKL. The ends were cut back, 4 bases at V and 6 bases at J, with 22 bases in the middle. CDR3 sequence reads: CASSLESGLRGANEQFF. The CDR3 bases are TGCGCCAGCAGCCTAGAGAGCGGTCTACGGGGCGCCAATGAGCAGTTCTTC.

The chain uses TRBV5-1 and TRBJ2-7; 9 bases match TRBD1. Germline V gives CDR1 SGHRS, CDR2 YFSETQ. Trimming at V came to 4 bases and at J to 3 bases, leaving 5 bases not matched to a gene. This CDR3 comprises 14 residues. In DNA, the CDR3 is TGCGCCAGCAGCACGGGACAGGGTTTCTACGAGCAGTACTTC. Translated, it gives CASSTGQGFYEQYF.

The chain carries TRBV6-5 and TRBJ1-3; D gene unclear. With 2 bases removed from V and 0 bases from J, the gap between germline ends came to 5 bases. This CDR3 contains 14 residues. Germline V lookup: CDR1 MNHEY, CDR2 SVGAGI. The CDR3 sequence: CASSYRSSGNTIYF. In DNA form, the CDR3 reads TGTGCCAGCAGTTACCGTTCCTCTGGAAACACCATATATTTT.

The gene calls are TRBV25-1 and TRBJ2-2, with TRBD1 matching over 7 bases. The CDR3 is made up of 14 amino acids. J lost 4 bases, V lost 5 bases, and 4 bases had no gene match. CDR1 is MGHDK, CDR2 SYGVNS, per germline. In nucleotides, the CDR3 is TGTGCCAGCAGTAGGGGGCTGCGCACCGGGGAGCTGTTTTTT. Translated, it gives CASSRGLRTGELFF.

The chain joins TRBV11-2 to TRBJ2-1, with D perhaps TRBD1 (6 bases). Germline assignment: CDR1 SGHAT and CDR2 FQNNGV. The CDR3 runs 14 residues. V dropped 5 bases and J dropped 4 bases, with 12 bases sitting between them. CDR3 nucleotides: TGTGCCAGCAGCCACCGGGACACATACAATGAGCAGTTCTTC. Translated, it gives CASSHRDTYNEQFF.

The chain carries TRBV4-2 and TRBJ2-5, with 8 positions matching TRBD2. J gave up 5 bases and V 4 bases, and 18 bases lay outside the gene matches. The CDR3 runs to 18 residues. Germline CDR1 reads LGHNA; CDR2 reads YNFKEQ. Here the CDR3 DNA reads TGTGCCAGCAGCCCCCGAACGGAGGGACTAGGGGGTCGGGAGACCCAGTACTTC. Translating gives CASSPRTEGLGGRETQYF.

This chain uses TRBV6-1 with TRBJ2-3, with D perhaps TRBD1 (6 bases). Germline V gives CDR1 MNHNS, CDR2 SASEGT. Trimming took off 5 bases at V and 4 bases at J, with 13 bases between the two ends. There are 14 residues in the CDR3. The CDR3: CASSITGTPDTQYF. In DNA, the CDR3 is TGTGCCAGCAGTATCACCGGGACACCAGATACGCAGTATTTT.

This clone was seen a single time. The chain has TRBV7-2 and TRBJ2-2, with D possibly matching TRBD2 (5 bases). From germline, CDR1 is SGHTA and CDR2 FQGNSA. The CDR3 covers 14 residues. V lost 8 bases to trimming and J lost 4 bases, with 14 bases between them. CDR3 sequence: CASLRERVTGELFF. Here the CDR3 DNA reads TGTGCCAGCCTTCGGGAACGGGTCACCGGGGAGCTGTTTTTT.

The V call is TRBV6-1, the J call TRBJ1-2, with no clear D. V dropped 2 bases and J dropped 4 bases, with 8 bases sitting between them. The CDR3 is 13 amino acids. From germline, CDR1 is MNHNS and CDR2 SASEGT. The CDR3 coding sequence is TGTGCCAGCAGTGAACACCGAATCTATGGCTACACCTTC. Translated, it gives CASSEHRIYGYTF.